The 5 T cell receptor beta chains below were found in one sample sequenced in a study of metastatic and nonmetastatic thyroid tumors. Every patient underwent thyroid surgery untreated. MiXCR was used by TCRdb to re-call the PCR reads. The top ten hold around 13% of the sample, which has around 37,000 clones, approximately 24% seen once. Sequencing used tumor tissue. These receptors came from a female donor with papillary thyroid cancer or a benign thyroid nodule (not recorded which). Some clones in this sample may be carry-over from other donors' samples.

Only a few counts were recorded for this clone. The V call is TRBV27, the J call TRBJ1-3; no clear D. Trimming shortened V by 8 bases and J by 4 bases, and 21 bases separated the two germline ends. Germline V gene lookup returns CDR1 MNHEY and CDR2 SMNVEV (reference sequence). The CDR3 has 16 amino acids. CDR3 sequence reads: CASGLLDSRAGNTIYF. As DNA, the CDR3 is TGTGCCAGCGGTCTCCTGGACTCCCGAGCGGGAAACACCATATATTTT.

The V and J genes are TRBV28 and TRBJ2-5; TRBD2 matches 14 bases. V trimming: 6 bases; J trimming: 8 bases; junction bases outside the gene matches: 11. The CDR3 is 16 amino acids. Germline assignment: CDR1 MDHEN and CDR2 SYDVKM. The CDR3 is CASRLGTSGSVVTQYF. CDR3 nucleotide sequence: TGTGCCAGCAGACTTGGGACTAGCGGGAGTGTGGTTACCCAGTACTTC.

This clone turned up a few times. In DNA form, the CDR3 reads TGTGCCAGCAGCTTGGCTCATGGGGGGGGCTCCTACAATGAGCAGTTCTTC. This encodes CASSLAHGGGSYNEQFF. This chain links TRBV5-4 with TRBJ2-1, with TRBD2 matching over 7 bases. Germline assignment: CDR1 SGHNT and CDR2 YYREEE (reference sequence). V lost 0 bases and J lost 0; bases outside the gene matches: 6. The CDR3 has 17 amino acids.

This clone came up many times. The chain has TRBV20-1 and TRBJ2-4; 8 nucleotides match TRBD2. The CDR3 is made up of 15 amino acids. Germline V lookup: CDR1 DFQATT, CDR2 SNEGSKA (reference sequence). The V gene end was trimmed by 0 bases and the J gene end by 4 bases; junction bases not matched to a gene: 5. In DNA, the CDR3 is TGCAGTGCTAGAGATTTGACTAGCGAGAAAAACATTCAGTACTTC. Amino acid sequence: CSARDLTSEKNIQYF.

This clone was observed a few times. CDR3 loop: CASSLDPVGKNIQYF. CDR3 bases: TGTGCCAGCAGCCTCGACCCGGTGGGCAAAAACATTCAGTACTTC. The chain is built from TRBV6-1 and TRBJ2-4; no clear D gene. V lost 6 bases and J 3 bases, leaving 15 bases between the germline ends. CDR1 is MNHNS and CDR2 is SASEGT in the germline V gene. This CDR3 region has 15 residues.